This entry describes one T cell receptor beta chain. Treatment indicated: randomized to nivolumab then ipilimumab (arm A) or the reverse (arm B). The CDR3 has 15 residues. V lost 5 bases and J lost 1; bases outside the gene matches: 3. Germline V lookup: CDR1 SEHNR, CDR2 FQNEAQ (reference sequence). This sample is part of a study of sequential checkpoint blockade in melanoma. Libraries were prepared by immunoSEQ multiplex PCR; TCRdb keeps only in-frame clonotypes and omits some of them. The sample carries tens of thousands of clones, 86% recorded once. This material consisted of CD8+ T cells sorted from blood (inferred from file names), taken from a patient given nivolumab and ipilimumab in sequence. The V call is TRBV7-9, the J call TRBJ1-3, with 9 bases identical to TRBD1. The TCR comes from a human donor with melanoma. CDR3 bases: TGTGCCAGCAGCCTGGACAGGGGATCTGGAAACACCATATATTTT. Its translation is CASSLDRGSGNTIYF.